The clone carrying this T cell receptor beta chain was seen repeatedly, ten times or more. This entry is derived from a study of response to subunit inactivated influenza vaccine. TCRdb itself ran the RT-PCR reads through MiXCR, one entry per CDR3 protein. Among 700,000 to 900,000 distinct CDR3 sequences listed, around 21% were seen once. There are 13 residues in the CDR3. V lost 7 bases to trimming and J lost 5 bases, with 11 bases between them. This chain uses TRBV12-3 or TRBV12-4 with TRBJ2-2, with D uncertain. The receptor was isolated from a man aged 50 to 60 who received an inactivated influenza vaccine. This material consisted of PBMCs from blood, taken roughly 5 days after vaccination. The CDR3 coding sequence is TGTGCCAGCACCAACTTAGGGACCGGGGAGCTGTTTTTT. Its translation: CASTNLGTGELFF.